One sample yielded the 2 T cell receptor beta chains listed below, sequenced in a study of a mutant IDH1 vaccine in newly diagnosed glioma. TCRdb's table, derived via immunoSEQ multiplex PCR, lists solely in-frame clones and lacks some. This table has about 64,000 clones, roughly 84% appearing once. Time point of the sample: week 11, during vaccination. The content of each vaccine dose was 300 ug of mutant IDH1 20-mer peptide, and topical imiquimod accompanied it. These receptors have no identified antigens. Sample: PBMCs, taken from a glioma patient whose treatment included an IDH1 peptide vaccine. Receptors were obtained from a woman aged 45-65 years with glioma.

This clone was detected only once. The chain uses TRBV7-9 and TRBJ2-3; 7 nucleotides agree with TRBD1. This CDR3 is built from 14 residues. Germline V gene sequence: CDR1 SEHNR, CDR2 FQNEAQ (reference sequence). Trimming at V came to 9 bases and at J to 0 bases, leaving 6 bases not matched to a gene. The CDR3 is CARGDRTSTDTQYF. In DNA form, the CDR3 reads TGTGCCAGAGGGGACAGAACTAGCACAGATACGCAGTATTTT.

The genes are TRBV2 and TRBJ2-1, with 8 bases matching TRBD2. This CDR3 is built from 16 residues. The trim removed 6 bases at V and 2 bases at J, leaving 9 bases unmatched. CDR1 and CDR2 from the germline V gene are SNHLY and FYNNEI. The CDR3, as DNA: TGTGCCAGCAGCCTACAAGCGGGAGCTGCCTACAATGAGCAGTTCTTC. This codes for CASSLQAGAAYNEQFF.